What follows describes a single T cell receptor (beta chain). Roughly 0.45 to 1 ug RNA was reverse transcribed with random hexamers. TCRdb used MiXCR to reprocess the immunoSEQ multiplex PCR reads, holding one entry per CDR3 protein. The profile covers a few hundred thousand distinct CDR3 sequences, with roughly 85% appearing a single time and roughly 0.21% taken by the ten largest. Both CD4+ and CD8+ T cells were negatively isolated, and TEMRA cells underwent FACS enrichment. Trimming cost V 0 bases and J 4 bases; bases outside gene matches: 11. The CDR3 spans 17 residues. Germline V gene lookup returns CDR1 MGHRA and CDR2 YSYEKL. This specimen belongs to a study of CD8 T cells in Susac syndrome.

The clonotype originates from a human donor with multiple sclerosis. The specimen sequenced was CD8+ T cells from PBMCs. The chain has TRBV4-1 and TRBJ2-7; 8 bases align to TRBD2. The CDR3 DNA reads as TGCGCCAGCAGCCAAGATACGTTCCGGGAGGGCTATTACGAGCAGTACTTC. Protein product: CASSQDTFREGYYEQYF.